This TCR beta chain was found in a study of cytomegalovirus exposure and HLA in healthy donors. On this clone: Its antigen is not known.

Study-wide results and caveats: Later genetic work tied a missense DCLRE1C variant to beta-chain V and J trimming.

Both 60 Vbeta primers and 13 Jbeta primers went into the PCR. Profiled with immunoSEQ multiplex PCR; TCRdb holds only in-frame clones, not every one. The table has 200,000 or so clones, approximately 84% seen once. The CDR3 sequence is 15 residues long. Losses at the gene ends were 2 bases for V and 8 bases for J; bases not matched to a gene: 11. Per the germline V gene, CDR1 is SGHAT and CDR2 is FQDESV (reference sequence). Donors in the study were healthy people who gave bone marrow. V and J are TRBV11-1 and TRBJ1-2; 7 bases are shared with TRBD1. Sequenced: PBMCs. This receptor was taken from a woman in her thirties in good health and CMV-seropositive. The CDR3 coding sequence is TGTGCCAGCAGCTTACGACAGACAGGGTTAATGGGCTACACCTTC. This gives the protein CASSLRQTGLMGYTF.